This T cell receptor beta chain came from a study of monozygotic twins with inflammatory bowel disease. Researchers generated cDNA in eight separate reactions per sample. Reprocessing the 5' RACE reads, TCRdb reports a single entry for every CDR3 protein and omits DNA. The sample's table shows 95,000 to 110,000 distinct CDR3 sequences. The germline V gene has CDR1 SGHTA and CDR2 FQGNSA. This CDR3 is built from 15 residues. The V gene is TRBV7-2, the J gene TRBJ1-3; TCRdb returns TRBD1, unconfirmable since there is no DNA. The receptor comes from a human donor with ulcerative colitis or Crohn's disease, or a healthy co-twin of an affected twin (not recorded which). Sequenced material: blood. The CDR3 region is CASSLGGLSGNTIYF.